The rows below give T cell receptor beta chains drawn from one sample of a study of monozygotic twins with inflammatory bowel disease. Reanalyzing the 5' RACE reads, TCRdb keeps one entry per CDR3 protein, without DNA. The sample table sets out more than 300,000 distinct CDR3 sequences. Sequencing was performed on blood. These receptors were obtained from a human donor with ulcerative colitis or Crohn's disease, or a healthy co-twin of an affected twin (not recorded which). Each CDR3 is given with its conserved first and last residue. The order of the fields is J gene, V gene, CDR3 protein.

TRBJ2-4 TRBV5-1 CASSLGTEDIQYF
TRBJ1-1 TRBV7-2 CASIKAGLMNTEAFF
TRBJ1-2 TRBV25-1 CASSEPTDLYGYTF
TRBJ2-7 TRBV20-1 CSARDGQDISYEQYF
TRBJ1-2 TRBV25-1 CASSDFTDYGYTF
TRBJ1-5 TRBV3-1 CASSQDPIQPQHF
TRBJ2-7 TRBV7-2 CASHRDFANEQYF
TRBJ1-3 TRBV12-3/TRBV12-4 CASRVQGDSGNTIYF
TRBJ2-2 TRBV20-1 CSATPQDRAFTGELFF
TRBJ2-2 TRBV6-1 CATTEGIGELFF
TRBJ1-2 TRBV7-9 CASSHQGSYGYTF
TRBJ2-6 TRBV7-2 CASRPTTSGANVLTF
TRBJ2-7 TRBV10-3 CAISDRRDYEQYF
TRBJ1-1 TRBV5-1 CASSLVGSGGTEAFF
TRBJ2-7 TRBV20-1 CSARDPELSYEQYF
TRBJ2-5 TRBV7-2 CASSLGPAEETQYF
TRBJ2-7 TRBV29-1 CSVPVTGGVRYEQYF
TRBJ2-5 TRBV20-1 CSARKLQGAEETQYF
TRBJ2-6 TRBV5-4 CASSFAGAGANVLTF
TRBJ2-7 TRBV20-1 CSAREQLEQYF
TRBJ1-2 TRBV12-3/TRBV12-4 CASSRDRGYGYTF
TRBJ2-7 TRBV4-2 CASSQDGGGNYEQYF
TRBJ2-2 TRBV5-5 CTSSQYTGELFF
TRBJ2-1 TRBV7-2 CASDGYPYNEQFF